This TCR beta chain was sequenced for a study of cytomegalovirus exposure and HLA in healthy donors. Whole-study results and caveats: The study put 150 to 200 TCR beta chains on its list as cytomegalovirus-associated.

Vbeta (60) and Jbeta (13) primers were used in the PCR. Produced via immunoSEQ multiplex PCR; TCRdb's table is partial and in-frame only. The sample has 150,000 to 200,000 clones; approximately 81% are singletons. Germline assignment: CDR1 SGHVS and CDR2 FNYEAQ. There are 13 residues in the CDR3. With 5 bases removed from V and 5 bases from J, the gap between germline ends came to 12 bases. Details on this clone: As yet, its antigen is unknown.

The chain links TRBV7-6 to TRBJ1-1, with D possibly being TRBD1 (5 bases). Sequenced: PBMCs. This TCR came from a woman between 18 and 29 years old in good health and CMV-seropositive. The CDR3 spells CASSLGTGTEAFF. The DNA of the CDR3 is TGTGCCAGCAGCCTAGGGACGGGGACTGAAGCTTTCTTT.